This record concerns one T cell receptor beta chain sequence. Its antigen is undetermined. The record originates from a study of shared clonotypes between healthy human individuals. General study points: Generation of non-shared clonotypes was less probable than generation of clonotypes shared by all four donors.

Assay used: immunoSEQ multiplex PCR; TCRdb lists only in-frame clones, some missing. The sample contains some 1.5 million clones, about 98% of which appear only once. The clonotype was recovered from a man aged 30-40 years in good health. Sequenced material: naive CD4+ T cells sorted from blood. As to subset: CD45RA+ positively selected.

The CDR3 protein is CSVDETAARETQYF. The DNA for the CDR3 is TGCAGCGTTGATGAGACAGCAGCAAGGGAGACCCAGTACTTC. J is TRBJ2-5 and V is TRBV29-1, with D possibly being TRBD1 (5 bases). CDR1 is SQVTM and CDR2 is ANQGSEA in the germline V gene. V was clipped by 3 bases and J by 5 bases, with 16 bases between them. The CDR3 loop spans 14 amino acids.